The source of this T cell receptor beta chain is a study of shared clonotypes between healthy human individuals. This table comes from immunoSEQ multiplex PCR, and its TCRdb copy is limited to in-frame clones, with some not included. This sample carries millions of clones, roughly 94% of them seen once, and the ten largest clones take 0.1% to 0.15%. Note on this clone: Its antigen is undetermined.

General study points: Sharing of clonotypes among donors was expected to vary with sequencing depth. Generally, estimated richness proved larger in naive subsets than it did in memory subsets.

With V trimmed by 2 bases and J by 2 bases, 5 bases remained unmatched. In germline, CDR1 is SNHLY, CDR2 FYNNEI. CDR3 length equals 15 residues. A CD45RA+ naive subset and a CD45RA-negative memory subset were split from CD4+ cells. The chain links TRBV2 to TRBJ2-7, with TRBD2 identical over 8 bases. This clonotype was obtained from a man younger than 30 in good health. Sequenced: naive CD4+ T cells sorted from blood. Subset given: CD45RA+ positively selected. The CDR3 loop reads CASSELAGGTYEQYF. In nucleotides, the CDR3 is TGTGCCAGCAGTGAACTAGCGGGCGGAACCTACGAGCAGTACTTC.